The source of this T cell receptor (beta chain) is a study of memory CD4+ T cells and cytomegalovirus serostatus. Single viable CD3+CD4+CD8-CD45RO+ cells were sorted as the memory CD4+ T cells. After thawing, CD4+ T cells were positively selected. Note on this clone: Its antigen is unidentified.

Original methodology: Out-of-frame sequences were removed, leaving 2 million to 2.5 million distinct TCRbeta sequences. Clones were read by immunoSEQ multiplex PCR, and TCRdb kept only the in-frame ones, dropping some. That table is the source of V, J and clone size, and D and trimming were worked out from the DNA. The sample has under 50,000 clones; just under 80% are singletons. The CDR3 covers 14 residues. The V end lost 5 bases, the J end lost 1 base, and 11 bases lay between the germline ends. CDR1 and CDR2 (germline): SGHVS, FNYEAQ. Whole-study results and caveats: Suggested: most of the CMV-linked TCR signature lies in CD4+ memory cells. Each of approximately 69 CMV-associated TCRbeta sequences occurred in one to five individuals.

The sequencing sample was made of memory CD4+ T cells from blood. The chain links TRBV7-6 to TRBJ1-1; weak D call: TRBD1 (5 bases). This receptor was identified in an adult in good health and CMV-seronegative. CDR3 coding DNA: TGTGCCAGCAGCCCCAACACAGGGAACACTGAAGCTTTCTTT. This gives the protein CASSPNTGNTEAFF.